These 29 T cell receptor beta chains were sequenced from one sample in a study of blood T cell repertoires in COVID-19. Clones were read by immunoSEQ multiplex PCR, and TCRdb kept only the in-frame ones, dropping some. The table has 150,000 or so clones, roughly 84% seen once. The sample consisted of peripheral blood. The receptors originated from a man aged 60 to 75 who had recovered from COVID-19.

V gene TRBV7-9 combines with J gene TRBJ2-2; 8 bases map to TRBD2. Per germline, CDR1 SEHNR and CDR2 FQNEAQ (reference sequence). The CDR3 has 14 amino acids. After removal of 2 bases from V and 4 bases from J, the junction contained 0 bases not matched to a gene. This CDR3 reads CASSLRGGTGELFF. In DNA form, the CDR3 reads TGTGCCAGCAGCTTACGGGGGGGCACCGGGGAGCTGTTTTTT. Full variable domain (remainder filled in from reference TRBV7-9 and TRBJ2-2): DTGVSQNPRHKITKRGQNVTFRCDPISEHNRLYWYRQTLGQGPEFLTYFQNEAQLEKSRLLSDRFSAERPKGSFSTLEIQRTEQGDSAMYLCASSLRGGTGELFFGEGSRLTVL.

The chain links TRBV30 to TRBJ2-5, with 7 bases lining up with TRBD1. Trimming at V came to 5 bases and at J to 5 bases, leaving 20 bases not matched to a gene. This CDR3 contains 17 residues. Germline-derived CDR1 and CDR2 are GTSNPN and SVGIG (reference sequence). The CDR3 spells CAWLPRPATGSRETQYF. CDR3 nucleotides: TGTGCCTGGCTCCCTAGACCGGCGACAGGGTCTCGGGAGACCCAGTACTTC.

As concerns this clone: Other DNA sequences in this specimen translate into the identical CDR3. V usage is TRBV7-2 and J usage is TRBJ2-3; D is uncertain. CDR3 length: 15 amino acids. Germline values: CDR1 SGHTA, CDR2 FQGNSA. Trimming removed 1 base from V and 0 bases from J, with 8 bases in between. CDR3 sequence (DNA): TGTGCCAGCAGCTTAGGACCGACTAGCACAGATACGCAGTATTTT. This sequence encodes CASSLGPTSTDTQYF.

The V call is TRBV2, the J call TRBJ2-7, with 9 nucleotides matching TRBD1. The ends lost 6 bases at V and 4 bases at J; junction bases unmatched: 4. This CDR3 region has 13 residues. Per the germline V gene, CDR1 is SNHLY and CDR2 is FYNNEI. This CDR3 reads CASRRQGVYEQYF. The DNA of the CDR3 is TGTGCCAGCAGGAGACAGGGGGTTTACGAGCAGTACTTC.

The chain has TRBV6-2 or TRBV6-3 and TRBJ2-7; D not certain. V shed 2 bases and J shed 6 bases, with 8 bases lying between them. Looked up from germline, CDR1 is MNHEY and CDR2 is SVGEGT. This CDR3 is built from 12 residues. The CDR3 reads CASSYPTREQYF. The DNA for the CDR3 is TGTGCCAGCAGTTACCCCACGCGCGAGCAGTACTTC.

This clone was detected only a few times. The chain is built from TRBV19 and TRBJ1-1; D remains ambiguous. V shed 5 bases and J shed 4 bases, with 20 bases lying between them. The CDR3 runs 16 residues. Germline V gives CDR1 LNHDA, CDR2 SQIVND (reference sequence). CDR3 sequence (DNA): TGTGCCAGTAGTCGGTCCGGACCAGGTGGGAGCACTGAAGCTTTCTTT. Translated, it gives CASSRSGPGGSTEAFF.

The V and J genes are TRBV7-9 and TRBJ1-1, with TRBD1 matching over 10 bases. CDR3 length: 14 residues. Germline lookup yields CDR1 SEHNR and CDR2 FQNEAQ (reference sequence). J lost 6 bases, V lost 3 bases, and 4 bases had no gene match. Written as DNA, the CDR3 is TGTGCCAGCAGCTTTTGGGACAGGGGATCTGAAGCTTTCTTT. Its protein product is CASSFWDRGSEAFF.

The CDR3 sequence: CASSLGQDTEAFF. CDR3 DNA sequence: TGTGCCAGCAGCTTGGGACAGGACACTGAAGCTTTCTTT. This chain links TRBV11-3 with TRBJ1-1; 8 bases are shared with TRBD1. The length of the CDR3 is 13 residues. CDR1 and CDR2 from the germline V gene are SGHNT and YENEEA. J lost 3 bases, V lost 3 bases, and 0 bases had no gene match.

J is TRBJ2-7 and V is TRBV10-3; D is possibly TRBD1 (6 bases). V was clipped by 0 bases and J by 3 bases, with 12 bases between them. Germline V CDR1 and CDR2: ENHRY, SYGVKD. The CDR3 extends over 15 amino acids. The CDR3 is CAISESPGVVYEQYF. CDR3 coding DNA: TGTGCCATCAGTGAGTCTCCAGGGGTAGTCTACGAGCAGTACTTC.

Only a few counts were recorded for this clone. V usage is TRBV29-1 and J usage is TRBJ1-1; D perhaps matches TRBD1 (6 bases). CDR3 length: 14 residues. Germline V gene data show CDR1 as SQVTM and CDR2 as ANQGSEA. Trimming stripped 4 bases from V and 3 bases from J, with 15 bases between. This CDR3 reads CSVAGTSSDTEAFF. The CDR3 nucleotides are TGCAGCGTTGCGGGGACAAGCTCGGACACTGAAGCTTTCTTT.

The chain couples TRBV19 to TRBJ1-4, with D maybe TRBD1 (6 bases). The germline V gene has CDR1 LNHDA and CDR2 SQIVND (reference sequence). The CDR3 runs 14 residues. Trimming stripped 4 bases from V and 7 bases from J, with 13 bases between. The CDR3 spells CASSKDSLREKLFF. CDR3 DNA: TGTGCCAGTAGTAAGGACAGTTTGCGTGAAAAACTGTTTTTT.

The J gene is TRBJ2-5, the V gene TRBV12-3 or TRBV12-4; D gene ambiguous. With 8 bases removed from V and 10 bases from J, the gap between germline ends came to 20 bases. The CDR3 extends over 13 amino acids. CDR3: CASSQQVPQVQYF. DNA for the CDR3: TGTGCCAGCTCCCAGCAGGTCCCCCAGGTCCAGTACTTC.

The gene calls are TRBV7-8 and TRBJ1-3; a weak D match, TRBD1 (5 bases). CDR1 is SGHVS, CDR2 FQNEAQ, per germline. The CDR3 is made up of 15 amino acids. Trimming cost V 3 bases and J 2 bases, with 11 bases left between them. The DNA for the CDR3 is TGTGCCAGCAGCTTCAGAGCAGGGCCTGGAAACACCATATATTTT. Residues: CASSFRAGPGNTIYF.

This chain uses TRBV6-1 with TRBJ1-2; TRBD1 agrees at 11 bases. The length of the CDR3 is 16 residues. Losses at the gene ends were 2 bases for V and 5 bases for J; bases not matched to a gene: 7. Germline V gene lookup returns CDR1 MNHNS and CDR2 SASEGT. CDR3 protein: CASSESGTGGVYGYTF. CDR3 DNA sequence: TGTGCCAGCAGTGAATCAGGGACAGGGGGTGTGTATGGCTACACCTTC.

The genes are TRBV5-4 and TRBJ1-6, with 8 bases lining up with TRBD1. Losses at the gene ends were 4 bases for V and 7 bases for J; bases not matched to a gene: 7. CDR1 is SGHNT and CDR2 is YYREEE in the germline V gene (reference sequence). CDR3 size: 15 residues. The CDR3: CASSAGDRINSPLHF. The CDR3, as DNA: TGTGCCAGCAGCGCAGGGGACAGGATAAATTCACCCCTCCACTTT.

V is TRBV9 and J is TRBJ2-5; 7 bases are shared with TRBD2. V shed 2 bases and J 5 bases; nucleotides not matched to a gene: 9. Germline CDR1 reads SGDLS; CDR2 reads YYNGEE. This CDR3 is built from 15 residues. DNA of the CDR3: TGTGCCAGCAGCGTTGCCGGGACTACTCCTGAGACCCAGTACTTC. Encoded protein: CASSVAGTTPETQYF. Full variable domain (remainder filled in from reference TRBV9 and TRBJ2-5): DSGVTQTPKHLITATGQRVTLRCSPRSGDLSVYWYQQSLDQGLQFLIQYYNGEERAKGNILERFSAQQFPDLHSELNLSSLELGDSALYFCASSVAGTTPETQYFGPGTRLLVL.

CDR3 in amino acids: CSASGGGGTDTQYF. Here the CDR3 DNA reads TGCAGTGCTAGTGGTGGCGGGGGCACAGATACGCAGTATTTT. The genes are TRBV20-1 and TRBJ2-3; maybe TRBD2 (6 bases). The length of the CDR3 is 14 residues. The germline CDR1 and CDR2 sequences are DFQATT and SNEGSKA (reference sequence). Trimming left V 3 bases short and J 1 base short, with 11 bases between.

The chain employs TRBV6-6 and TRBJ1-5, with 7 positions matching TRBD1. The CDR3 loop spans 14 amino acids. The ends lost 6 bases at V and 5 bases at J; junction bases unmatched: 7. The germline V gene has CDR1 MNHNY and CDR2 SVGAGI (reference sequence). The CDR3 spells CASSLQGKDQPQHF. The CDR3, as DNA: TGTGCCAGCAGCCTACAGGGGAAGGATCAGCCCCAGCATTTT.

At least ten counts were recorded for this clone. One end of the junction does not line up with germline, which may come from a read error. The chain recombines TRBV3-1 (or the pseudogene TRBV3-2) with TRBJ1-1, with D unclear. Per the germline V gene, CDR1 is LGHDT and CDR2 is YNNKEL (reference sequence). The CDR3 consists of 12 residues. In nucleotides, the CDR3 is TGTGCCAGCAGCCCCCGGGATATCCTTCGGATCTTT. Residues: CASSPRDILRIF.

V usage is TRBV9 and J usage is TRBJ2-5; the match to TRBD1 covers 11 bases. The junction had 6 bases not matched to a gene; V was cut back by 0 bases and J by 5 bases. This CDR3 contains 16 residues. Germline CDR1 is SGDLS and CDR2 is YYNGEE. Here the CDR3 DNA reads TGTGCCAGCAGCGTAGGTGGACAGGGGGCAGGGGAGACCCAGTACTTC. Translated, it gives CASSVGGQGAGETQYF.

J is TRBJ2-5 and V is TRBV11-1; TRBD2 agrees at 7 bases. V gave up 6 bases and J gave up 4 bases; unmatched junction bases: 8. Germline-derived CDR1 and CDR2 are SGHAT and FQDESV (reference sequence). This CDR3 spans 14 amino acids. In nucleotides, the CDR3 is TGTGCCAGCAGGGGACGACTAGCCGGAGAGACCCAGTACTTC. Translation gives CASRGRLAGETQYF.

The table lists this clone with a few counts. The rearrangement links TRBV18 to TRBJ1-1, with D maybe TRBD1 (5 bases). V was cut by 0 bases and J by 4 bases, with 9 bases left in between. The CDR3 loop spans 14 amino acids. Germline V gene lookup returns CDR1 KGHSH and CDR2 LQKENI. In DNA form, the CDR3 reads TGTGCCAGCTCACCACCGAACGGGGGCACTGAAGCTTTCTTT. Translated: CASSPPNGGTEAFF.

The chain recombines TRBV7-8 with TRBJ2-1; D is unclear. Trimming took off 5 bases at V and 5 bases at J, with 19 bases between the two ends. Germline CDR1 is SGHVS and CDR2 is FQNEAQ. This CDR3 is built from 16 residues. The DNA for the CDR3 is TGTGCCAGCAGCCTGCAGACTCCCCCTTTTGACAATGAGCAGTTCTTC. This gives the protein CASSLQTPPFDNEQFF.

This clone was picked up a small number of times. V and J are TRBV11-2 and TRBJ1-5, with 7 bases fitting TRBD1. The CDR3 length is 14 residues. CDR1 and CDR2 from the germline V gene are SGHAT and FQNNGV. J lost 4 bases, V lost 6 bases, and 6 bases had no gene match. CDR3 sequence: CASSKGGLNQPQHF. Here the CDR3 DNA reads TGTGCCAGCAGTAAAGGGGGCCTGAATCAGCCCCAGCATTTT.

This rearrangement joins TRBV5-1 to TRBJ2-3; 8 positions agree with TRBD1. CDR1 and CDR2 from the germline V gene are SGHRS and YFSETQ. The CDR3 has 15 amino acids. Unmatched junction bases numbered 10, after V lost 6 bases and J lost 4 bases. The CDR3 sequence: CASTPSQGVSDTQYF. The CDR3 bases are TGCGCCAGCACCCCGTCACAGGGGGTGTCAGATACGCAGTATTTT.

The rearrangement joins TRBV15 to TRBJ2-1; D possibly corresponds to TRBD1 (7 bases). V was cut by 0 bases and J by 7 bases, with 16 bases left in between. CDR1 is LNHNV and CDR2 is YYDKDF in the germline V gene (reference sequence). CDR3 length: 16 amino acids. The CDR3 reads CATSRDLPTGRNEQFF. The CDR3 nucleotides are TGTGCCACCAGCAGAGATCTCCCGACAGGGAGGAATGAGCAGTTCTTC.

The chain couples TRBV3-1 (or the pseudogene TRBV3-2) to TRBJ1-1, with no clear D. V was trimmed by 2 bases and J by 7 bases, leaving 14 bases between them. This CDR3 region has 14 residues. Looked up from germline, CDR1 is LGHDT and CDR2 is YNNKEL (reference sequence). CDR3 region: CASSQSRVVREAFF. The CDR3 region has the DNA TGTGCCAGCAGCCAATCACGCGTGGTCCGTGAAGCTTTCTTT.

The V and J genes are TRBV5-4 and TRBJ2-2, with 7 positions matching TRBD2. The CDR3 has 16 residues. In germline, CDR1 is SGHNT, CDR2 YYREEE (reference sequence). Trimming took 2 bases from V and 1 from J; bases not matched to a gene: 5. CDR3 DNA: TGTGCCAGCAGCTTAGGGCTAGCGGTGAACACCGGGGAGCTGTTTTTT. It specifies CASSLGLAVNTGELFF.

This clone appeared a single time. The CDR3 here is CAWNYGADSYEQYF. In DNA form, the CDR3 reads TGTGCCTGGAACTATGGGGCTGACAGCTACGAGCAGTACTTC. The chain recombines TRBV30 with TRBJ2-7, with D possibly TRBD1 on 5 matching bases. The CDR3 is made up of 14 amino acids. CDR1 is GTSNPN, CDR2 SVGIG, per germline (reference sequence). Trimming cost V 4 bases and J 3 bases, with 16 bases left between them.